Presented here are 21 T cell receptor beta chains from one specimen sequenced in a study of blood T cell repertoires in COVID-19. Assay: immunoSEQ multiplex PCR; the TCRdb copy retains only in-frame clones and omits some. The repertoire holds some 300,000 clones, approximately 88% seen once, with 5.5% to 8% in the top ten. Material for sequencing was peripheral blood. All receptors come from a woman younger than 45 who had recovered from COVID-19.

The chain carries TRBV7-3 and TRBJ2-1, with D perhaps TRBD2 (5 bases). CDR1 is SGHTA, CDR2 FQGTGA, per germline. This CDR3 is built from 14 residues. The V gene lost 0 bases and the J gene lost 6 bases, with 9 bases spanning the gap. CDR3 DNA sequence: TGTGCCAGCAGCTTAACGTGGGGAGCCAATGAGCAGTTCTTC. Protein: CASSLTWGANEQFF.

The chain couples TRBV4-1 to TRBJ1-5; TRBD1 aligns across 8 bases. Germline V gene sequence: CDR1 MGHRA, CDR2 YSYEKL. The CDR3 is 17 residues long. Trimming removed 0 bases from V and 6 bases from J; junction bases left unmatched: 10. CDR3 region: CASSQESTGGGGQPQHF. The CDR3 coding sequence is TGCGCCAGCAGCCAAGAATCAACAGGGGGTGGGGGTCAGCCCCAGCATTTT.

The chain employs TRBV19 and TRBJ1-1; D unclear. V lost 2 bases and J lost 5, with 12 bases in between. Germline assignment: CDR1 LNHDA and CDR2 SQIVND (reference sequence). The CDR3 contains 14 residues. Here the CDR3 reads CASSITTRVTEAFF. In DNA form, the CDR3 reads TGTGCCAGTAGTATAACTACCCGGGTGACTGAAGCTTTCTTT.

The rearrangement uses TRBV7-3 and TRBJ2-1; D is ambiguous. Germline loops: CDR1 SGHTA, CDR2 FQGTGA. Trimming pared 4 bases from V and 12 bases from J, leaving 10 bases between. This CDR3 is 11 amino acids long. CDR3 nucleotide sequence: TGTGCCAGCAGCTCCCCCCGGAGGCAGTTCTTC. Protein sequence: CASSSPRRQFF.

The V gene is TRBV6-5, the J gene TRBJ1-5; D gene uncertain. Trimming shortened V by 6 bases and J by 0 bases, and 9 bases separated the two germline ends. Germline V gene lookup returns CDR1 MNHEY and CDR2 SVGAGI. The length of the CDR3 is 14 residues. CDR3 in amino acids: CASSSTHSNQPQHF. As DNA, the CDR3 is TGTGCCAGCAGCAGTACACATAGCAATCAGCCCCAGCATTTT.

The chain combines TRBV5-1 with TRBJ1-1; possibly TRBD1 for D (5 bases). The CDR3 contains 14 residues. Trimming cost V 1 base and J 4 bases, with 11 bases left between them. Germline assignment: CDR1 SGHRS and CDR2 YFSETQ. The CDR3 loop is CASSLRGGGTEAFF. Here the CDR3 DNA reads TGCGCCAGCAGCTTGAGGGGAGGAGGCACTGAAGCTTTCTTT.

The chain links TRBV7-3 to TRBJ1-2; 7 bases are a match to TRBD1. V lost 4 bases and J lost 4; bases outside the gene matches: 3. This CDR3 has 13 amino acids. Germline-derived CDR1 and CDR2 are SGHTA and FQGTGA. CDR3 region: CASSSGTAYGYTF. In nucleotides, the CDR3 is TGTGCCAGCAGCTCTGGGACAGCCTATGGCTACACCTTC.

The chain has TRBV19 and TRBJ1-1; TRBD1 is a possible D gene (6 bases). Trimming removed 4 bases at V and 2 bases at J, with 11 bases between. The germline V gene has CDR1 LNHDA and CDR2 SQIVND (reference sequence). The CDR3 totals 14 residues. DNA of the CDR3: TGTGCCAGTAGTACGGGACAACTTAACACTGAAGCTTTCTTT. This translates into CASSTGQLNTEAFF.

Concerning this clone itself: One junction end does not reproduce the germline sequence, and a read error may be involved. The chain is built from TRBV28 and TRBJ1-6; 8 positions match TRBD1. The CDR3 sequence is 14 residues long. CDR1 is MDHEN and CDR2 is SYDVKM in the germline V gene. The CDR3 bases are TGTACCAGCAGTCCCCTCGGACAGGGAATGGCCCTCCACTTT. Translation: CTSSPLGQGMALHF.

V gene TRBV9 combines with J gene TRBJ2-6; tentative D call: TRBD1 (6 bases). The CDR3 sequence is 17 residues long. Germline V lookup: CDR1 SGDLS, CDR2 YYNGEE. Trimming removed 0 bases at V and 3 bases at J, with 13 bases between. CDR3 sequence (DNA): TGTGCCAGCAGCGTAGGGGGGACACCAATTGGGGCCAACGTCCTGACTTTC. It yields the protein CASSVGGTPIGANVLTF.

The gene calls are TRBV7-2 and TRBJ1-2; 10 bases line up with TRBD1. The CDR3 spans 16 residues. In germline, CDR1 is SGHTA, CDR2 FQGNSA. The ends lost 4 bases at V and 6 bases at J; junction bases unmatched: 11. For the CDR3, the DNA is TGTGCCAGCAGCTCCCAGTGGGGGACAGGGGTTGATGGCTACACCTTC. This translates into CASSSQWGTGVDGYTF.

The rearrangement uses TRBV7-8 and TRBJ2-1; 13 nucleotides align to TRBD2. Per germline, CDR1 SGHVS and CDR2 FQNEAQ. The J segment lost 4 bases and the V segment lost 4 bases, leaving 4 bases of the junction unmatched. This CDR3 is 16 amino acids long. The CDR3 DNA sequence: TGTGCCAGCAGCTGGAGGGGACTAGCGGGGTACAATGAGCAGTTCTTC. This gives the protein CASSWRGLAGYNEQFF.

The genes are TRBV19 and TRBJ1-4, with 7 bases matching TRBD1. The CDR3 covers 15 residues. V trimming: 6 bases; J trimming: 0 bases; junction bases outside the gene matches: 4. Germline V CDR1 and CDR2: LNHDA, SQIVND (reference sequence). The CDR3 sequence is CASRGQIATNEKLFF. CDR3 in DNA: TGTGCCAGTAGGGGACAGATAGCAACTAATGAAAAACTGTTTTTT. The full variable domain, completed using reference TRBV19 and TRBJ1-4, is DGGITQSPKYLFRKEGQNVTLSCEQNLNHDAMYWYRQDPGQGLRLIYYSQIVNDFQKGDIAEGYSVSREKKESFPLTVTSAQKNPTAFYLCASRGQIATNEKLFFGSGTQLSVL.

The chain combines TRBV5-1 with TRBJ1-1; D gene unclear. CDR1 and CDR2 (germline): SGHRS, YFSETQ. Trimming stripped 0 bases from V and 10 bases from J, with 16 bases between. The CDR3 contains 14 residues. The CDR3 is CASSLVGSFSGAFF. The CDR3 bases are TGCGCCAGCAGCTTGGTTGGGAGCTTCTCGGGAGCTTTCTTT.

DNA for the CDR3: TGTGCCAGCAGACCCAGGGTAGGATCCTACGAGCAGTACTTC. Protein: CASRPRVGSYEQYF. The J gene is TRBJ2-7, the V gene TRBV6-5; weak D call: TRBD1 (5 bases). Deletions cut 6 bases from V and 1 base from J, with 13 bases between. There are 14 residues in the CDR3. Looked up from germline, CDR1 is MNHEY and CDR2 is SVGAGI.

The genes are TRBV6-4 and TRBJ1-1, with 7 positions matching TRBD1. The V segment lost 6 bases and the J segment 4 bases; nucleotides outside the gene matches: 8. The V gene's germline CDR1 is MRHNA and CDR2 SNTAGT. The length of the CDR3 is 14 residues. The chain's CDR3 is CASRRGTDSTEAFF. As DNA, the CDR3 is TGTGCCAGCAGACGAGGGACAGACAGCACTGAAGCTTTCTTT.

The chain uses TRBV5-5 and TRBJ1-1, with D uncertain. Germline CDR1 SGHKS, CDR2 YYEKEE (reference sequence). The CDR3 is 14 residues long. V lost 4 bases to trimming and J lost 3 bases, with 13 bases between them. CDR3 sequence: CASSPVSVDTEAFF. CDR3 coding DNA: TGTGCCAGCAGCCCCGTAAGTGTAGACACTGAAGCTTTCTTT.

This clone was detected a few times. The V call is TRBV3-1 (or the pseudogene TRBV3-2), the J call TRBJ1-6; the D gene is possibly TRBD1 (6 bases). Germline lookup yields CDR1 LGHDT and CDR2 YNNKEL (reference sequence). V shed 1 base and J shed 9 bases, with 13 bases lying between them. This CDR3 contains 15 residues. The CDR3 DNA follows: TGTGCCAGCAGCCAAGTAACAGGGTTTAGTTCACCCCTCCACTTT. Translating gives CASSQVTGFSSPLHF.

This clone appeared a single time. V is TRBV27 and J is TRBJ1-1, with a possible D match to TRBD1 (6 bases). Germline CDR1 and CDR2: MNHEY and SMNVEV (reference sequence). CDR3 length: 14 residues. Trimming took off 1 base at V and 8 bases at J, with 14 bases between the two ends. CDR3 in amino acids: CASSLFGGRGEAFF. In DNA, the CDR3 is TGTGCCAGCAGTTTATTTGGAGGGAGGGGGGAAGCTTTCTTT.

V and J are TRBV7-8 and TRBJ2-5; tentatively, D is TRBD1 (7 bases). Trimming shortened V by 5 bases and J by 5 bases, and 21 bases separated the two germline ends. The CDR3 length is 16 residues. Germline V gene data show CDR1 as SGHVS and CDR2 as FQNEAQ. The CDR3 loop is CASSIPNQGGAETQYF. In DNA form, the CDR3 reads TGTGCCAGCAGCATCCCAAACCAGGGGGGCGCGGAGACCCAGTACTTC.

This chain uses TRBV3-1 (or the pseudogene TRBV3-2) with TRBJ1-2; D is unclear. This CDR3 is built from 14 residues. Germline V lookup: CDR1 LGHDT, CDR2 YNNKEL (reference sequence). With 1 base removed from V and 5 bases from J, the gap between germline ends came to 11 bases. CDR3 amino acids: CASSQVWREYGYTF. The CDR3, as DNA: TGTGCCAGCAGCCAAGTGTGGAGGGAGTATGGCTACACCTTC.